The TCR beta chain described here comes from a study of long-term antiretroviral therapy in people with HIV. This CDR3 is 14 amino acids long. Germline V gene data show CDR1 as SGDLS and CDR2 as YYNGEE. V shed 4 bases and J 5 bases; nucleotides not matched to a gene: 8. The immunoSEQ assay was v3.0, run at survey level. Produced via immunoSEQ multiplex PCR; TCRdb's table is partial and in-frame only. The sample includes tens of thousands of clones, under 85% seen only once; the top ten take 6.2%. The chain employs TRBV9 and TRBJ2-7; 8 bases match TRBD2. This TCR was sampled from a man younger than 35 with HIV. Sequenced material: unsorted PBMCs, taken 1 year after starting antiretroviral therapy. CDR3 sequence: CASSPGTSFHEQYF. The CDR3 DNA sequence: TGTGCCAGCAGCCCCGGGACTAGTTTCCACGAGCAGTACTTC.